This entry lists 15 T cell receptor beta chains sequenced from one sample in a study of shared clonotypes between healthy human individuals. TCRdb keeps only in-frame clones here, not all; method: immunoSEQ multiplex PCR. The sample lists fewer than 600,000 clones; less than 85% were seen once. Sample: PBMCs. Every receptor here comes from a woman in her forties in good health. Some clones in this sample may be carry-over from other donors' samples.

V and J are TRBV28 and TRBJ2-1; TRBD2 is a possible D gene (6 bases). The CDR3 has 14 amino acids. Trimming pared 6 bases from V and 6 bases from J, leaving 15 bases between. Per germline, CDR1 MDHEN and CDR2 SYDVKM. The CDR3 loop reads CASRPGSPTNEQFF. DNA of the CDR3: TGTGCCAGCAGGCCCGGGAGCCCCACCAATGAGCAGTTCTTC.

The chain has TRBV6-1 and TRBJ2-7; D is tentatively TRBD1 or TRBD2 (5 bases each). CDR1 is MNHNS and CDR2 is SASEGT in the germline V gene. The CDR3 has 15 residues. V lost 2 bases, J lost 7 bases, and 18 bases lay in between. CDR3 region: CASSESGHRGREQYF. The CDR3 DNA sequence: TGTGCCAGCAGTGAATCCGGACACCGGGGACGGGAGCAGTACTTC.

This chain joins TRBV2 and TRBJ2-7; a weak D match, TRBD2 (5 bases). The CDR3 runs 15 residues. The V gene lost 2 bases and the J gene lost 1 base, with 12 bases spanning the gap. Germline loops: CDR1 SNHLY, CDR2 FYNNEI. CDR3 sequence reads: CASSEKRRGSYEQYF. The CDR3 DNA reads as TGTGCCAGCAGTGAAAAACGCCGGGGATCCTACGAGCAGTACTTC.

Here the CDR3 reads CASSEGAWTEAFF. The CDR3 bases are TGTGCCAGCAGCGAGGGGGCCTGGACTGAAGCTTTCTTT. The genes are TRBV9 and TRBJ1-1; 7 bases are a match to TRBD1. Germline V lookup: CDR1 SGDLS, CDR2 YYNGEE. The CDR3 runs to 13 residues. Germline trimming cut 3 bases from V and 5 bases from J; bases unmatched to any gene: 4.

The chain combines TRBV7-9 with TRBJ2-7, with 11 bases that match TRBD2. CDR3 size: 13 residues. V lost 11 bases to trimming and J lost 3 bases; unmatched junction nucleotides: 6. Germline V CDR1 and CDR2: SEHNR, FQNEAQ (reference sequence). In DNA, the CDR3 is TGTGCCGGAACGACTAGCGGGATCTACGAGCAGTACTTC. Its translation is CAGTTSGIYEQYF.

The chain links TRBV29-1 to TRBJ1-1; TRBD1 is a possible D gene (6 bases). The CDR3 runs 15 residues. V gave up 0 bases and J gave up 5 bases, with 16 bases separating them. Germline V gene lookup returns CDR1 SQVTM and CDR2 ANQGSEA. The CDR3 DNA follows: TGCAGCGTTGAAGACACCCTGGGGGCGCGAACTGAAGCTTTCTTT. Translation gives CSVEDTLGARTEAFF.

The gene calls are TRBV2 and TRBJ2-1; 8 positions agree with TRBD1. Germline V CDR1 and CDR2: SNHLY, FYNNEI. CDR3 length equals 17 residues. With V trimmed by 5 bases and J by 4 bases, 13 bases remained unmatched. This CDR3 reads CASSFTNRDRRYNEQFF. DNA of the CDR3: TGTGCCAGCAGTTTTACCAACCGGGACAGGAGGTACAATGAGCAGTTCTTC.

The chain recombines TRBV7-9 with TRBJ2-7; D is unclear. There are 14 residues in the CDR3. Trimming took off 4 bases at V and 2 bases at J, with 12 bases between the two ends. Germline-derived CDR1 and CDR2 are SEHNR and FQNEAQ (reference sequence). In DNA, the CDR3 is TGTGCCAGCAGCTCCAATGGCTTTACCTACGAGCAGTACTTC. It yields the protein CASSSNGFTYEQYF.

The chain couples TRBV28 to TRBJ1-1; no reliable D call. Trimming pared 7 bases from V and 0 bases from J, leaving 12 bases between. Germline assignment: CDR1 MDHEN and CDR2 SYDVKM. The CDR3 spans 14 residues. This CDR3 is CASTVASLNTEAFF. CDR3 sequence (DNA): TGTGCCAGCACCGTCGCCAGTTTGAACACTGAAGCTTTCTTT.

The chain uses TRBV5-4 and TRBJ2-7, with 9 nucleotides matching TRBD1. This CDR3 comprises 15 residues. CDR1 SGHNT and CDR2 YYREEE come from the germline V gene (reference sequence). The V segment lost 4 bases and the J segment 5 bases; nucleotides outside the gene matches: 10. The CDR3 region has the DNA TGTGCCAGCAGCCCACCACCGGGACAGGGTAACGAGCAGTACTTC. Protein sequence: CASSPPPGQGNEQYF.

The chain employs TRBV6-1 and TRBJ1-5; D might be TRBD1 (6 bases). Per the germline V gene, CDR1 is MNHNS and CDR2 is SASEGT. V lost 5 bases, J lost 0 bases, and 11 bases lay in between. The CDR3 runs to 15 residues. CDR3: CASSPQGYSNQPQHF. DNA of the CDR3: TGTGCCAGCAGTCCACAGGGCTATAGCAATCAGCCCCAGCATTTT.

The V call is TRBV7-9, the J call TRBJ2-7, with D perhaps TRBD2 (6 bases). Germline V gene lookup returns CDR1 SEHNR and CDR2 FQNEAQ (reference sequence). The CDR3 loop spans 14 amino acids. Trimming pared 5 bases from V and 6 bases from J, leaving 17 bases between. The CDR3 reads CASSPSGTSAEQYF. Here the CDR3 DNA reads TGTGCCAGCAGCCCGTCCGGGACTTCCGCCGAGCAGTACTTC.

This sequence joins TRBV5-1 and TRBJ2-7, with 9 bases fitting TRBD1. There are 18 residues in the CDR3. CDR1 is SGHRS and CDR2 is YFSETQ in the germline V gene. V dropped 0 bases and J dropped 2; count of bases not matched to a gene: 12. For the CDR3, the DNA is TGCGCCAGCAGCTTGGGGACAGGGGTTGGTTCAAGGGCCTACGAGCAGTACTTC. Its translation: CASSLGTGVGSRAYEQYF.

V is TRBV28 and J is TRBJ1-6; D unclear. Germline loops: CDR1 MDHEN, CDR2 SYDVKM. The CDR3 sequence is 14 residues long. Trimming pared 3 bases from V and 8 bases from J, leaving 11 bases between. Here the CDR3 reads CASSLPPGDSPLHF. CDR3 in DNA: TGTGCCAGCAGTTTGCCCCCGGGCGATTCACCCCTCCACTTT.

The count of this clone is one. The rearrangement uses TRBV19 and TRBJ1-1; D may be TRBD1 (5 bases). CDR1 is LNHDA, CDR2 SQIVND, per germline (reference sequence). V shed 4 bases and J shed 1 base, with 13 bases lying between them. The CDR3 has 15 amino acids. This CDR3 reads CASSRVGRANTEAFF. In nucleotides, the CDR3 is TGTGCCAGTAGTAGAGTAGGCAGGGCGAACACTGAAGCTTTCTTT.